The rows below give T cell receptor beta chains drawn from one sample of a study of shared clonotypes between healthy human individuals. Clones were sequenced by immunoSEQ multiplex PCR, and TCRdb holds only the in-frame ones, with some missing. Of about 960,000 clones listed, approximately 80% are singletons. The specimen was memory CD4+ T cells sorted from blood. Receptors were obtained from a man between 18 and 29 years old in good health. Each CDR3 is given with its conserved first and last residue. The D gene is left open where the match is weak. Only some rows state a clone size, as once, few, many or a class for expanded clones.

abundance | j_gene | v_gene | d_gene | CDR3nt | CDR3aa
once | TRBJ2-5 | TRBV6-5 | - | TGTGCCAGCAGTTACGGCGGGGCGTACCAAGAGACCCAGTACTTC | CASSYGGAYQETQYF
- | TRBJ2-3 | TRBV2 | - | TGTGCCAGCAGGGTAGGAGGGGGGGCGGCAGATACGCAGTATTTT | CASRVGGGAADTQYF
- | TRBJ1-2 | TRBV5-1 | TRBD1 | TGCGCCAGCAGCGGAATGACAGGGGTCTATAACTATGGCTACACCTTC | CASSGMTGVYNYGYTF
- | TRBJ1-4 | TRBV9 | TRBD1 | TGTGCCAGCAGCCCAGGGACAGATACAACTAATGAAAAACTGTTTTTT | CASSPGTDTTNEKLFF
- | TRBJ2-5 | TRBV19 | - | TGTGCCAGTAGTATCCGACTGGTCCAAGAGACCCAGTACTTC | CASSIRLVQETQYF
few | TRBJ2-1 | TRBV4-1 | - | TGCGCCAGCAGCCACGAGAGGTTTCGGGACTTGAAATACAATGAGCAGTTCTTC | CASSHERFRDLKYNEQFF
many | TRBJ2-7 | TRBV6-5 | - | TGTGCCAGCAGTCCCCGTGGCCTCAGGGTTGAGCAGTACTTC | CASSPRGLRVEQYF
once | TRBJ2-3 | TRBV18 | TRBD1 | TGTGCCAGCTCACGTGACAGGGGCATCACAGATACGCAGTATTTT | CASSRDRGITDTQYF
- | TRBJ2-5 | TRBV6-1 | TRBD2 | TGTGCCAGCCTCGGGGGGGGAGAGACCCAGTACTTC | CASLGGGETQYF
few | TRBJ2-2 | TRBV7-8 | TRBD2 | TGTGCCACCGTTAGCGGGGGAGTGAACACCGGGGAGCTGTTTTTT | CATVSGGVNTGELFF
few | TRBJ2-3 | TRBV5-6 | - | TGTGCCAGCACCCGGGAGACCACAGATACGCAGTATTTT | CASTRETTDTQYF
- | TRBJ2-5 | TRBV10-3 | - | TGTGCCATCAGTGAGCGATCTGGCACAGAAGAGACCCAGTACTTC | CAISERSGTEETQYF
- | TRBJ2-1 | TRBV4-1 | TRBD2 | TGCGCCAGCAGCCAACCGAATCTAGCGGGATACTACAATGAGCAGTTCTTC | CASSQPNLAGYYNEQFF
- | TRBJ2-3 | TRBV6-5 | TRBD2 | TGTGCCAGCAGTTACTCCGGGACTAGAACAGATACGCAGTATTTT | CASSYSGTRTDTQYF
- | TRBJ1-1 | TRBV13 | - | TGTGCCAGCAGCTTATACCAGAGTGAAGCTTTCTTT | CASSLYQSEAFF
- | TRBJ1-5 | TRBV15 | - | TGTGCCACCAGCCCGCGTAGACCGGTGGGTGAGAATCAGCCCCAGCATTTT | CATSPRRPVGENQPQHF
- | TRBJ2-1 | TRBV7-3 | TRBD1 | TGTGCCAGCAGCCGGACAGGAAACAATGAGCAGTTCTTC | CASSRTGNNEQFF
few | TRBJ1-5 | TRBV7-8 | TRBD1 | TGTGCCAGCAGCTTACCGTCGGGACAGGTTGATCAGCCCCAGCATTTT | CASSLPSGQVDQPQHF
- | TRBJ2-7 | TRBV5-1 | TRBD1 | TGCGCCAGCAGCAAGGGGACAGGGAACTACGAGCAGTACTTC | CASSKGTGNYEQYF
- | TRBJ2-1 | TRBV5-1 | TRBD1 | TGCGCCAGCAGCTTGCGGGACAGCAATGAGCAGTTCTTC | CASSLRDSNEQFF
- | TRBJ2-5 | TRBV2 | - | TGTGCCAGCAGTGCTCAGGGGTACGGGGAGACCCAGTACTTC | CASSAQGYGETQYF
- | TRBJ1-1 | TRBV10-3 | - | TGTGCCATCAGACGAGGCGCTGAAGCTTTCTTT | CAIRRGAEAFF
- | TRBJ1-3 | TRBV5-4 | - | TGTGCCAGCAACCATACTTTACTCTCTGGAAACACCATATATTTT | CASNHTLLSGNTIYF
once | TRBJ1-6 | TRBV4-3 | TRBD1 | TGCGCCAGCAGCCAAGAAACAGGGGGCGTTTCACCCCTCCACTTT | CASSQETGGVSPLHF
- | TRBJ2-7 | TRBV11-1 | TRBD2 | TGTGCCAGCAGCTTAAGCGGGAGGTCCTACGAGCAGTACTTC | CASSLSGRSYEQYF
few | TRBJ1-2 | TRBV6-5 | - | TGTGCCAGCAGACAGGGCCTTAACTATGGCTACACCTTC | CASRQGLNYGYTF
medium-sized | TRBJ1-1 | TRBV5-6 | - | TGTGCCAGCAGCTTAAGGGAAGCTAACACTGAAGCTTTCTTT | CASSLREANTEAFF
- | TRBJ1-1 | TRBV11-3 | TRBD1 | TGTGCCAGCAGCTTAATTGGACAGGGCAACACTGAAGCTTTCTTT | CASSLIGQGNTEAFF
- | TRBJ1-6 | TRBV9 | - | TGTGCCAGCAGCGCCCGACAGGTTCTCTCCTATAATTCACCCCTCCACTTT | CASSARQVLSYNSPLHF
- | TRBJ2-7 | TRBV15 | - | TGTGCCACCAGCAGAGATGACTACGGGTCCTACGAGCAGTACTTC | CATSRDDYGSYEQYF
- | TRBJ2-7 | TRBV5-1 | - | TGCGCCAGCAGCTCGCCTGAAGCCTACGAGCAGTACTTC | CASSSPEAYEQYF
once | TRBJ1-2 | TRBV7-8 | TRBD1 | TGTGCCAGCAGCTTAGCACCGACAGGGAACTATGGCTACACCTTC | CASSLAPTGNYGYTF
many | TRBJ2-7 | TRBV29-1 | TRBD2 | TGCAGCGCTGGACTAGGGACCCCTGAAGAGCAGTACTTC | CSAGLGTPEEQYF
many | TRBJ1-4 | TRBV7-7 | - | TGTGCTAGCAGCCTAGACCTAGGCCGGCCTCTGTTTTTT | CASSLDLGRPLFF
few | TRBJ1-2 | TRBV5-1 | TRBD1 | TGCGCCAGCAGCACAAGACAGGGGGCGAACTATGGCTACACCTTC | CASSTRQGANYGYTF
- | TRBJ2-1 | TRBV10-3 | TRBD2 | TGTGCCATCAGTGCCACTAGCGGGGCCAGCAATGAGCAGTTCTTC | CAISATSGASNEQFF
- | TRBJ1-1 | TRBV7-3 | TRBD1 | TGTGCCAGCAGCGTATTACAGGGGGCTGAAGCTTTCTTT | CASSVLQGAEAFF
- | TRBJ2-7 | TRBV7-2 | - | TGTGCCAGCAGCTTCCCGGGGGCGAGGCAGTACTTC | CASSFPGARQYF
once | TRBJ2-7 | TRBV30 | TRBD1 | TGTGCCTGGAGTGTAACCTGGACAGGGTTGAGCGAGCAGTACTTC | CAWSVTWTGLSEQYF
many | TRBJ2-7 | TRBV10-3 | TRBD2 | TGTGCCATCAGTGATCTAGCGGGACTAGTGCAGTACTTC | CAISDLAGLVQYF
few | TRBJ2-3 | TRBV2 | - | TGTGCCAGCAGCGACGGGGCGAATACGCAGTATTTT | CASSDGANTQYF
- | TRBJ1-2 | TRBV28 | - | TGTGCCAGCAGGCCGAGACCGGGGAATAAGGTAGGCTACACCTTC | CASRPRPGNKVGYTF
- | TRBJ2-7 | TRBV6-1 | - | TGTGCCAGCAGAAAGGCCACGTCCTACGAGCAGTACTTC | CASRKATSYEQYF
- | TRBJ1-1 | TRBV6-6 | - | TGTGCCAGCAGTTACATCGGGGGTGAAGCTTTCTTT | CASSYIGGEAFF
once | TRBJ2-7 | TRBV6-5 | TRBD2 | TGTGCCAGCAGCACGGGACTAGCGGGAGGACGGCAGTACTTC | CASSTGLAGGRQYF
- | TRBJ2-3 | TRBV28 | - | TGTGCCAGCAGTTTTCAGGGAGGCACAGATACGCAGTATTTT | CASSFQGGTDTQYF
few | TRBJ2-3 | TRBV18 | - | TGTGCCAGCTCACTTACTCTGGCAACCTCGTTCACAGATACGCAGTATTTT | CASSLTLATSFTDTQYF
- | TRBJ2-2 | TRBV19 | TRBD1 | TGTGCCAGTAGGGCAGGGGGCCCCGGGGAGCTGTTTTTT | CASRAGGPGELFF
- | TRBJ1-4 | TRBV10-3 | - | TGTGCCATCAGTGACCCAGTAGCAACTAATGAAAAACTGTTTTTT | CAISDPVATNEKLFF
- | TRBJ1-6 | TRBV5-6 | - | TGTGCCAGCAGCTTGGTACGGGGAGGTAATTCACCCCTCCACTTT | CASSLVRGGNSPLHF
- | TRBJ1-4 | TRBV4-3 | - | TGCGCCAGCAGCCACGTGACAGGAGGTAATGAAAAACTGTTTTTT | CASSHVTGGNEKLFF
- | TRBJ2-1 | TRBV6-5 | - | TGTGCCAGCAGTTACTCGTGGCCAGACTCCTACAATGAGCAGTTCTTC | CASSYSWPDSYNEQFF
- | TRBJ1-6 | TRBV6-6 | - | TGTGCCACCGGTTTATTCCCCCTTTCACCCCTCCACTTT | CATGLFPLSPLHF
many | TRBJ1-1 | TRBV29-1 | TRBD1 | TGCAGCGTTCATCCAGGGGGCACTGAAGCTTTCTTT | CSVHPGGTEAFF
few | TRBJ2-7 | TRBV19 | TRBD1 | TGTGCCAGTAGTAGACAGGGATCGGGAGAGCAGTACTTC | CASSRQGSGEQYF
- | TRBJ2-3 | TRBV4-3 | - | TGCGCCAGCAGCCAAGATAAGGGCAGGACAGACTTCACAGATACGCAGTATTTT | CASSQDKGRTDFTDTQYF
once | TRBJ1-5 | TRBV10-3 | TRBD1 | TGTGCCATCAGTGAGCCGCCTGGACAGGGTCAGCCCCAGCATTTT | CAISEPPGQGQPQHF
- | TRBJ1-3 | TRBV4-1 | - | TGCGCCAGCAGCCAAGACTACGGGTCTGGAAACACCATATATTTT | CASSQDYGSGNTIYF
many | TRBJ2-5 | TRBV5-1 | - | TGCGCCAGCAGCTTGGCACAAGAGACCCAGTACTTC | CASSLAQETQYF
- | TRBJ1-1 | TRBV18 | - | TGTGCCAGCTCACCCCCTTCCAGGGAGAACACTGAAGCTTTCTTT | CASSPPSRENTEAFF